The 10 T cell receptor beta chains in this list originate from one sample, sequenced in a study of T-cell memory formation after mild COVID-19. MiXCR was run by TCRdb on the 5' RACE reads, yielding one entry per CDR3 protein. The sample includes almost 350,000 distinct CDR3 sequences, roughly 19% seen only once; the top ten take around 23%. Sequenced input: PBMCs or a T cell subset sorted from them (not recorded which). These receptors all stem from a man younger than 35 who had mild COVID-19 (a few samples of this study predate the infection). Cell type and time point are not known.

The chain has TRBV7-6 and TRBJ2-5, with 9 bases identical to TRBD2. Per germline, CDR1 SGHVS and CDR2 FNYEAQ. V lost 1 base to trimming and J lost 0 bases; unmatched junction nucleotides: 3. The CDR3 is 16 residues long. CDR3 nucleotides: TGTGCCAGCAGCTTAGGGGCTAGCGGGGACCAAGAGACCCAGTACTTC. This translates into CASSLGASGDQETQYF.

V and J are TRBV6-6 and TRBJ1-2, with D possibly being TRBD1 (6 bases). V dropped 7 bases and J dropped 8 bases, with 17 bases sitting between them. This CDR3 spans 13 amino acids. Germline V CDR1 and CDR2: MNHNY, SVGAGI (reference sequence). CDR3: CASTYGGAGGYTF. The CDR3 coding sequence is TGTGCCAGCACCTACGGGGGGGCTGGCGGCTACACCTTC.

The chain uses TRBV6-1 and TRBJ2-7; no firm D call. Trimming stripped 6 bases from V and 0 bases from J, with 12 bases between. Germline assignment: CDR1 MNHNS and CDR2 SASEGT. The CDR3 contains 14 residues. The CDR3 loop reads CASSQSGFSYEQYF. The CDR3 coding sequence is TGTGCCAGCAGCCAAAGTGGGTTCTCCTACGAGCAGTACTTC.

The chain employs TRBV7-2 and TRBJ2-7, with TRBD2 identical over 9 bases. The CDR3 consists of 15 residues. V lost 0 bases to trimming and J lost 2 bases; unmatched junction nucleotides: 2. Germline-derived CDR1 and CDR2 are SGHTA and FQGNSA. CDR3 in amino acids: CASSLAPSGAYEQYF. In DNA, the CDR3 is TGTGCCAGCAGCTTAGCGCCTAGCGGGGCCTACGAGCAGTACTTC.

This clonotype was seen a few times. This rearrangement joins TRBV29-1 to TRBJ1-1, with TRBD1 as a possible D gene (6 bases). The length of the CDR3 is 15 residues. Per germline, CDR1 SQVTM and CDR2 ANQGSEA. The V and J ends lost 4 bases and 0 bases respectively, with 15 bases between them. DNA for the CDR3: TGCAGCGTTGCGCTTTTAGACAGGTTGAACACTGAAGCTTTCTTT. This translates into CSVALLDRLNTEAFF.

V gene TRBV27 combines with J gene TRBJ2-7; 8 bases are shared with TRBD2. Germline CDR1 MNHEY, CDR2 SMNVEV (reference sequence). The CDR3 covers 15 residues. With V trimmed by 3 bases and J by 0 bases, 4 bases remained unmatched. CDR3 DNA: TGTGCCAGCAGTTTGTTAGCGGGGCCCTCCTACGAGCAGTACTTC. Translation gives CASSLLAGPSYEQYF.

The chain joins TRBV6-5 to TRBJ2-7; tentative D call: TRBD2 (5 bases). The CDR3 contains 14 residues. Between the trimmed V and J ends, which lost 5 bases and 2 bases, there was a span of 13 bases. Germline V lookup: CDR1 MNHEY, CDR2 SVGAGI. Here the CDR3 reads CASSPLGGPYEQYF. The CDR3 DNA is TGTGCCAGCAGTCCCCTAGGAGGCCCCTACGAGCAGTACTTC.

J is TRBJ2-3 and V is TRBV7-2, with TRBD2 as a possible D gene (7 bases). Germline CDR1 and CDR2: SGHTA and FQGNSA. With 1 base removed from V and 2 bases from J, the gap between germline ends came to 13 bases. This CDR3 has 16 amino acids. CDR3 coding DNA: TGTGCCAGCAGCTTAGAATGGGCGGGGGCCACAGATACGCAGTATTTT. This sequence encodes CASSLEWAGATDTQYF.

CDR3 region: CAISGGLRPRGNNSPLHF. CDR3 coding DNA: TGTGCCATCAGTGGGGGATTGAGGCCTCGAGGTAATAATTCACCCCTCCACTTT. The chain carries TRBV10-3 and TRBJ1-6; D ambiguous. With 4 bases removed from V and 5 bases from J, the gap between germline ends came to 21 bases. Germline V gives CDR1 ENHRY, CDR2 SYGVKD. The CDR3 has 18 amino acids.

This clonotype has a handful of counts. The chain recombines TRBV20-1 with TRBJ1-5, with a weak D call TRBD1 (6 bases). V lost 0 bases to trimming and J lost 6 bases, with 12 bases between them. This CDR3 comprises 14 residues. Germline values: CDR1 DFQATT, CDR2 SNEGSKA (reference sequence). The CDR3 spells CSAREGAASQPQHF. CDR3 nucleotide sequence: TGCAGTGCTAGAGAGGGGGCCGCGAGTCAGCCCCAGCATTTT.